This T cell receptor (beta chain) came from a study of blood T cell repertoires in COVID-19. Overall study: The United States, Italy and Spain provided the acute and convalescent COVID-19 samples.

Measured with immunoSEQ multiplex PCR; TCRdb has only the in-frame clones, and not every one. This sample has fewer than 250,000 clones; about 80% occur once, and the top ten carry 2% to 3%. Germline-derived CDR1 and CDR2 are MDHEN and SYDVKM. The CDR3 length is 14 residues. V lost 5 bases, J lost 4 bases, and 14 bases lay in between. This chain links TRBV28 with TRBJ1-2; tentatively, D is TRBD1 (6 bases). The TCR comes from a woman between 35 and 50 years old with active or convalescent COVID-19. Sequencing used peripheral blood. CDR3 amino acids: CASSLAGTLYGYTF. Written as DNA, the CDR3 is TGTGCCAGCAGTCTCGCCGGGACACTCTATGGCTACACCTTC.